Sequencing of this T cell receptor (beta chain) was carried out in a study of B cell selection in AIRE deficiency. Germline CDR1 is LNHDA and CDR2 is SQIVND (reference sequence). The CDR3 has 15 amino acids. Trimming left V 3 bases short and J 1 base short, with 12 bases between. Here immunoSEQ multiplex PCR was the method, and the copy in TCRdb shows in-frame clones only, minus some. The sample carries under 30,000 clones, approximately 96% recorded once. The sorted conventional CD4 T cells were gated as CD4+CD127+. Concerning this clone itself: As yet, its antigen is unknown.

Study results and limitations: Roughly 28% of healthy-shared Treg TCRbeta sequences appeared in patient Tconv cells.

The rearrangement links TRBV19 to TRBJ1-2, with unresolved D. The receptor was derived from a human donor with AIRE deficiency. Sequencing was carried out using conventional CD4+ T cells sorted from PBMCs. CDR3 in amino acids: CASSITPLLNYGYTF. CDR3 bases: TGTGCCAGTAGTATTACCCCATTACTTAACTATGGCTACACCTTC.